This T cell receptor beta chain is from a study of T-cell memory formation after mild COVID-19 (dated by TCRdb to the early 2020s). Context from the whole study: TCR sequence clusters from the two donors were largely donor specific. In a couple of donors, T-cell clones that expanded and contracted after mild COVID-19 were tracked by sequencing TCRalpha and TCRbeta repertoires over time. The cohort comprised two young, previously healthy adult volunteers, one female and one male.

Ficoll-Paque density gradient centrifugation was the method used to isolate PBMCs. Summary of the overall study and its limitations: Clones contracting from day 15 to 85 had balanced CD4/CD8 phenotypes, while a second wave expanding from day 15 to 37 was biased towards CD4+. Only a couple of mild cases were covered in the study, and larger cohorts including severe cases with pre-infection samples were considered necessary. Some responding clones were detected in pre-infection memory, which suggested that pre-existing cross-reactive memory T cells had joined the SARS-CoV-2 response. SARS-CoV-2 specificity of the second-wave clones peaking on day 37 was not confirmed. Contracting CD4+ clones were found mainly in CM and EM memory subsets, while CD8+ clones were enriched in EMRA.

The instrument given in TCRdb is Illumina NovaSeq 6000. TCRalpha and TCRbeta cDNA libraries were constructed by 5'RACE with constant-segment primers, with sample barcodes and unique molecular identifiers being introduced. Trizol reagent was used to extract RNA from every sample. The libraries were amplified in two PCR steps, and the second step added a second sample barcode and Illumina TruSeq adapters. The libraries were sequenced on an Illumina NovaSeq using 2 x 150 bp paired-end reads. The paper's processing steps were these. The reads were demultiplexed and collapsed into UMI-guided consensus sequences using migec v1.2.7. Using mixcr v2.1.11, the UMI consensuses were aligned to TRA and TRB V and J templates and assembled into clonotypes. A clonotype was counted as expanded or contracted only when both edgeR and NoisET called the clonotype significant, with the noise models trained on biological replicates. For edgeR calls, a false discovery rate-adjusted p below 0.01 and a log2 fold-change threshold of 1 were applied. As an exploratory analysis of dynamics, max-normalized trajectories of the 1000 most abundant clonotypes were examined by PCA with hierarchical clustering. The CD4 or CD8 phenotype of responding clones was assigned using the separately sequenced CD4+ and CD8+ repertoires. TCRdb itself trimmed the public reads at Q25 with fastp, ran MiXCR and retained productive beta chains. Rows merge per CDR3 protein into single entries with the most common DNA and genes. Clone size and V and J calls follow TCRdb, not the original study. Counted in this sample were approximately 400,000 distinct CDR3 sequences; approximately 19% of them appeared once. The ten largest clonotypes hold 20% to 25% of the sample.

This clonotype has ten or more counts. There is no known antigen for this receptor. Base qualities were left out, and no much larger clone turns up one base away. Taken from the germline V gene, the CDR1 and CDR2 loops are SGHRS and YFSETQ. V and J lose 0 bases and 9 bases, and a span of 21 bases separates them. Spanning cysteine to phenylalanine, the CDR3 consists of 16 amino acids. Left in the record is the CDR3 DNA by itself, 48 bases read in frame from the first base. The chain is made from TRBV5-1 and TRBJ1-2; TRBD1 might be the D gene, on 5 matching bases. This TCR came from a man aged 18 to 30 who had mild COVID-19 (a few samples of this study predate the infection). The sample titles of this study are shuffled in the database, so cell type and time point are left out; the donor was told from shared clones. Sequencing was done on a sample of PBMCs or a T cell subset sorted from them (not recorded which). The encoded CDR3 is CASSLDAWTSKDRYTF. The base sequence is TGCGCCAGCAGCTTGGATGCCTGGACATCCAAAGACCGCTACACCTTC.